A single T cell receptor beta chain is shown here with its context. What it binds is not known. This sample is drawn from a study of cytomegalovirus exposure and HLA in healthy donors. Study-level background: As an earlier analysis found, 150 million to 200 million T cells yielded around 110 million unique TCR beta sequences. Whole-study findings and limits: Excluded were some V segments that proved indistinguishable, including TRBV6-2 and TRBV6-3. Earlier analysis looked at TCR beta V segments, and most were productive about 90% or about 30% of the time.

Trimming shortened V by 3 bases and J by 4 bases, and 12 bases separated the two germline ends. The CDR3 has 14 amino acids. Per germline, CDR1 MNHEY and CDR2 SMNVEV (reference sequence). 60 Vbeta and 13 Jbeta primers were used in PCR. The authors' processing: Among the unique TCR beta chains that a later analysis counted, about 79 million in all, roughly 11 million were shared. The repertoire was sequenced with immunoSEQ multiplex PCR; TCRdb's copy has only in-frame clones and lacks some. V and J calls and clone size are copied from that table; D and trimming were computed from the DNA. The sample shows over 65,000 clones, 75% of them seen only once.

The specimen was PBMCs. This clonotype originated in a woman aged 25 to 39 in good health and CMV-seropositive. The chain links TRBV27 to TRBJ1-1; possibly TRBD1 for D (5 bases). The CDR3 reads CASSFGARSTEAFF. The CDR3 DNA follows: TGTGCCAGCAGTTTTGGGGCGCGGAGCACTGAAGCTTTCTTT.